One and the same sample provided the 7 T cell receptor beta chains below, sequenced in a study of CD8+CD57+ T cells in acquired aplastic anemia (dated by TCRdb to the late 2010s). Sequencing relied on an Illumina HiSeq 2000. Genomic DNA was used as template for profiling of TCR beta VDJ combinations and CDR3 sequences. TCRdb trimmed the raw reads at Q25, called clones with MiXCR and kept productive beta chains. A single entry per CDR3 protein holds the most common genes and DNA from its merged rows. Within this sample are 75,000 to 100,000 distinct CDR3 sequences, with about 66% of them counted one time only. 50% to 70% of the sample is in the top ten clones. Patients chosen for sequencing had shown expansion of CD8+CD57+ cells by flow cytometry. Sequenced input: sorted CD4+, CD8+, or CD8+CD57+ T cells (not recorded which) from PBMCs. These receptors originate from a human donor with aplastic anemia.

DNA for the CDR3: TGTGCCAGCAGCCGGGGGACTAGCGGGACTTACGAGCAGTACTTC. It yields the protein CASSRGTSGTYEQYF. The gene calls are TRBV5-4 and TRBJ2-7; TRBD2 matches at 13 bases. CDR3 length equals 15 residues. Germline trimming cut 4 bases from V and 4 bases from J; bases unmatched to any gene: 5. CDR1 SGHNT and CDR2 YYREEE come from the germline V gene (reference sequence).

The genes are TRBV19 and TRBJ1-2; 9 bases are shared with TRBD1. The germline V gene has CDR1 LNHDA and CDR2 SQIVND (reference sequence). CDR3 size: 14 residues. V shed 4 bases and J 7 bases; nucleotides not matched to a gene: 7. The CDR3 loop is CASSSEQGARGYTF. CDR3 nucleotide sequence: TGTGCCAGTAGTAGCGAACAGGGGGCGCGTGGCTACACCTTC.

This clonotype appeared a few times. The rearrangement links TRBV19 to TRBJ1-1; possible D gene TRBD1, 5 bases. The germline CDR1 and CDR2 sequences are LNHDA and SQIVND (reference sequence). The V end was cut by 1 base, the J end by 0 bases, with 6 bases between. The CDR3 runs to 14 residues. CDR3 residues: CASSIATVNTEAFF. The CDR3 coding sequence is TGTGCCAGTAGTATAGCGACAGTGAACACTGAAGCTTTCTTT.

The CDR3 loop is CASSLALGADTQYF. Here the CDR3 DNA reads TGTGCCAGCAGCTTAGCTTTGGGAGCAGATACGCAGTATTTT. This chain uses TRBV7-2 with TRBJ2-3; D is perhaps TRBD2 (5 bases). Germline V gene sequence: CDR1 SGHTA, CDR2 FQGNSA. The CDR3 spans 14 residues. Trimming cost V 0 bases and J 4 bases, with 8 bases left between them.

The chain has TRBV7-9 and TRBJ2-1; 9 nucleotides agree with TRBD2. Germline V gene sequence: CDR1 SEHNR, CDR2 FQNEAQ (reference sequence). The CDR3 is made up of 13 amino acids. The V segment lost 5 bases and the J segment 7 bases; nucleotides outside the gene matches: 3. CDR3 protein: CASSPSGANEQFF. The CDR3 region has the DNA TGTGCCAGCAGCCCTAGCGGGGCGAATGAGCAGTTCTTC.

The chain links TRBV20-1 to TRBJ2-3; 10 bases align to TRBD2. The CDR3 runs 14 residues. Losses at the gene ends were 3 bases for V and 5 bases for J; bases not matched to a gene: 5. Germline V gene lookup returns CDR1 DFQATT and CDR2 SNEGSKA (reference sequence). The CDR3 spells CSARPAGGQDTQYF. In nucleotides, the CDR3 is TGCAGTGCTAGGCCAGCGGGGGGGCAAGATACGCAGTATTTT.

The chain has TRBV10-1 and TRBJ1-1; D is undetermined. Germline V lookup: CDR1 WNHNN, CDR2 SYGVQD (reference sequence). Trimming removed 2 bases at V and 3 bases at J, with 4 bases between. The CDR3 has 12 residues. For the CDR3, the DNA is TGCGCCAGCAGTGAGGGTCACACTGAAGCTTTCTTT. Encoded protein: CASSEGHTEAFF.